What follows are 30 T cell receptor beta chains derived from one specimen sequenced in a study of identical twins. TCRdb recomputed calls from the 5' RACE reads with MiXCR, one row per CDR3 protein. This table has around 1.7 million distinct CDR3 sequences, less than 40% appearing once. Sequenced sample: cord blood. These receptors were obtained from a newborn girl in good health.

With respect to this clonotype: This may be a read error, as it is one base from a much larger clone. This chain uses TRBV28 with TRBJ2-4; 7 bases match TRBD1. The CDR3 consists of 14 residues. Germline lookup yields CDR1 MDHEN and CDR2 SYDVKM. The V segment lost 7 bases and the J segment 6 bases; nucleotides outside the gene matches: 9. CDR3 in amino acids: CASKSRAGGNIQYF. As DNA, the CDR3 is TGTGCCAGCAAGAGTAGGGCAGGGGGAAACATTCAGTACTTC.

This chain uses TRBV21-1 with TRBJ2-7. TRBV21-1 is an annotated pseudogene. The CDR3 has 12 residues. The CDR3 reads CASSPHNYEQYF. The DNA of the CDR3 is TGTGCCAGCAGCCCCCACAACTACGAGCAGTACTTC.

This clonotype has more than one count but fewer than ten. The chain recombines TRBV24-1 with TRBJ2-1, with a tentative D call TRBD1 (6 bases). The ends were cut back, 9 bases at V and 4 bases at J, with 12 bases in the middle. Germline CDR1 and CDR2: KGHDR and SFDVKD. The CDR3 spans 13 residues. The CDR3 DNA reads as TGTGCCACCCGGGACAACGTATACAATGAGCAGTTCTTC. It yields the protein CATRDNVYNEQFF.

The CDR3 DNA sequence: TGTGCCAGCAGCCCCGGAGGTCCGCAGTATTTT. Translated: CASSPGGPQYF. The J gene is TRBJ2-3, the V gene TRBV2; TRBD2 might be the D (5 bases). The CDR3 has 11 residues. CDR1 is SNHLY, CDR2 FYNNEI, per germline. V dropped 6 bases and J dropped 10 bases, with 11 bases sitting between them.

The chain joins TRBV15 to TRBJ2-1; D not certain. The DNA end is a closer match to TRBJ2-7, so the J assignment may be wrong. Germline V gene lookup returns CDR1 LNHNV and CDR2 YYDKDF (reference sequence). This CDR3 has 15 residues. The CDR3 is CATSREVFGYNEQYF. The DNA of the CDR3 is TGTGCCACCAGCAGAGAGGTTTTCGGATACAATGAGCAGTACTTC.

The rearrangement links TRBV20-1 to TRBJ1-6; 9 nucleotides match TRBD1. Germline V gives CDR1 DFQATT, CDR2 SNEGSKA (reference sequence). V gave up 3 bases and J gave up 4 bases; unmatched junction bases: 4. The CDR3 runs to 15 residues. CDR3 DNA: TGCAGTGCTAGGGGGACAGGGAGGTATAATTCACCCCTCCACTTT. As protein: CSARGTGRYNSPLHF.

The V call is TRBV19, the J call TRBJ2-1; possible D gene TRBD1, 6 bases. V was shortened by 3 bases and J by 2 bases, with 14 bases between the two germline ends. This CDR3 is 16 amino acids long. In germline, CDR1 is LNHDA, CDR2 SQIVND (reference sequence). CDR3 sequence (DNA): TGTGCCAGTAGTATCTACAGGGAGTCCGCCTACAATGAGCAGTTCTTC. It specifies CASSIYRESAYNEQFF.

There are many counts of this clonotype. V and J are TRBV29-1 and TRBJ2-5; 9 bases map to TRBD2. This CDR3 contains 15 residues. J gave up 1 base and V 3 bases, and 6 bases lay outside the gene matches. Per germline, CDR1 SQVTM and CDR2 ANQGSEA. The CDR3 spells CSVDLSGGFQETQYF. The CDR3, as DNA: TGCAGCGTTGATCTTAGCGGGGGATTCCAAGAGACCCAGTACTTC. The full variable domain, rest sourced from reference TRBV29-1 and TRBJ2-5, is SAVISQKPSRDICQRGTSLTIQCQVDSQVTMMFWYRQQPGQSLTLIATANQGSEATYESGFVIDKFPISRPNLTFSTLTVSNMSPEDSSIYLCSVDLSGGFQETQYFGPGTRLLVL.

The chain recombines TRBV3-1 with TRBJ1-1, with a possible D match to TRBD1 (5 bases). The V gene's germline CDR1 is LGHDT and CDR2 YNNKEL (reference sequence). This CDR3 contains 18 residues. Trimming removed 4 bases at V and 0 bases at J, with 21 bases between. CDR3 residues: CASSPRLSPGLMNTEAFF. DNA of the CDR3: TGTGCCAGCAGCCCGAGACTGTCCCCGGGACTCATGAACACTGAAGCTTTCTTT.

This clonotype was observed a few times. The chain couples TRBV4-1 to TRBJ2-3, with D hard to call. The CDR3 totals 12 residues. Germline CDR1 is MGHRA and CDR2 is YSYEKL. Trimming removed 4 bases from V and 6 bases from J, with 8 bases in between. CDR3 in amino acids: CASSLQFDTQYF. CDR3 sequence (DNA): TGCGCCAGCAGCCTACAGTTCGATACGCAGTATTTT.

This clonotype was seen just once. V gene TRBV15 combines with J gene TRBJ2-1; 10 bases are a match to TRBD2. The length of the CDR3 is 13 residues. CDR1 is LNHNV and CDR2 is YYDKDF in the germline V gene (reference sequence). Germline trimming cut 0 bases from V and 15 bases from J; bases unmatched to any gene: 5. The CDR3 spells CATSRDRTSGVFF. Written as DNA, the CDR3 is TGTGCCACCAGCAGAGATCGAACTAGCGGGGTGTTCTTC.

This sequence joins TRBV7-9 and TRBJ1-1, with 8 bases lining up with TRBD1. Germline V gene lookup returns CDR1 SEHNR and CDR2 FQNEAQ (reference sequence). The CDR3 is 17 residues long. V shed 5 bases, J shed 0 bases, and the junction held 11 bases outside the gene matches. In DNA, the CDR3 is TGTGCCAGCAGCCAACAGCGACAGGGGCGTTTGAACACTGAAGCTTTCTTT. Amino acid sequence: CASSQQRQGRLNTEAFF.

This chain uses TRBV5-5 with TRBJ1-5, with D maybe TRBD1 (5 bases). CDR3 size: 16 residues. Germline values: CDR1 SGHKS, CDR2 YYEKEE (reference sequence). V lost 4 bases and J lost 0, with 14 bases in between. DNA for the CDR3: TGTGCCAGCAGCCGGACCACAGGACATAGCAATCAGCCCCAGCATTTT. It specifies CASSRTTGHSNQPQHF.

With respect to this clonotype: This may come from a read error, since a much larger clone is one base off. V usage is TRBV24-1 and J usage is TRBJ1-2; TRBD1 aligns across 10 bases. The CDR3 loop spans 13 amino acids. The germline V gene has CDR1 KGHDR and CDR2 SFDVKD. The CDR3 here is CATSRDRGFGCTF. The CDR3 DNA reads as TGTGCCACCAGTCGGGACAGGGGTTTTGGCTGCACCTTC.

V and J are TRBV28 and TRBJ2-7; 14 bases are shared with TRBD2. The CDR3 covers 17 residues. J lost 5 bases, V lost 2 bases, and 8 bases had no gene match. The germline CDR1 and CDR2 sequences are MDHEN and SYDVKM. For the CDR3, the DNA is TGTGCCAGCAGTTTACCGGGACTAGCGGGAGTCGGCCACGAGCAGTACTTC. This translates into CASSLPGLAGVGHEQYF. The full variable domain, in which reference TRBV28 and TRBJ2-7 provide the parts outside the CDR3, is DVKVTQSSRYLVKRTGEKVFLECVQDMDHENMFWYRQDPGLGLRLIYFSYDVKMKEKGDIPEGYSVSREKKERFSLILESASTNQTSMYLCASSLPGLAGVGHEQYFGPGTRLTVT.

This clonotype was counted many times. This chain uses TRBV7-2 with TRBJ2-1; D might be TRBD2 (5 bases). Germline V gene lookup returns CDR1 SGHTA and CDR2 FQGNSA. The CDR3 consists of 11 residues. Trimming removed 5 bases from V and 9 bases from J, with 8 bases in between. CDR3 in DNA: TGTGCCAGCAGCCCTGCGGGTGAGCAGTTCTTC. The encoded protein is CASSPAGEQFF.

The chain couples TRBV12-3 or TRBV12-4 to TRBJ1-1, with TRBD1 as a possible D gene (6 bases). The ends were cut back, 9 bases at V and 1 base at J, with 12 bases in the middle. This CDR3 region has 13 residues. CDR3 nucleotide sequence: TGTGCCAGTAGAGGGGGGAGGAACACTGAAGCTTTCTTT. Protein: CASRGGRNTEAFF.

This chain links TRBV7-2 with TRBJ2-7, with 11 bases identical to TRBD2. The CDR3 sequence is 17 residues long. Trimming took 4 bases from V and 1 from J; bases not matched to a gene: 9. The germline gives CDR1 SGHTA, CDR2 FQGNSA. This CDR3 is CASSSDFLAGGSYEQYF. The CDR3 nucleotides read TGTGCCAGCAGCTCCGACTTTCTAGCGGGGGGTTCCTACGAGCAGTACTTC.

The chain links TRBV28 to TRBJ2-2, with D tentatively TRBD2 (7 bases). Germline lookup yields CDR1 MDHEN and CDR2 SYDVKM. The CDR3 totals 13 residues. CDR3 coding DNA: TGTGTTACGTCTAGGGGGGGCACCGGGGAGCTGTTTTTT. This translates into CVTSRGGTGELFF.

This clonotype has just a few counts. The chain employs TRBV20-1 and TRBJ2-1; 13 positions agree with TRBD2. This CDR3 has 14 residues. Germline V gene sequence: CDR1 DFQATT, CDR2 SNEGSKA (reference sequence). The V gene end was trimmed by 3 bases and the J gene end by 5 bases; junction bases not matched to a gene: 1. For the CDR3, the DNA is TGCAGTGCTAGGGGGACTAGCGGGGACAATGAGCAGTTCTTC. It is translated as CSARGTSGDNEQFF.

This chain joins TRBV4-1 and TRBJ2-1; 11 bases agree with TRBD2. CDR3 length equals 18 residues. The germline CDR1 and CDR2 sequences are MGHRA and YSYEKL. After removal of 2 bases from V and 14 bases from J, the junction contained 20 bases not matched to a gene. CDR3 sequence (DNA): TGCGCCAGCAGCCAATCCCCACGTCGATCTAGCGGGGGGTCTCTTAAGTTCTTC. Its translation: CASSQSPRRSSGGSLKFF.

The J gene is TRBJ2-5, the V gene TRBV20-1, with a weak D call TRBD1 (7 bases). The CDR3 totals 16 residues. Deletions cut 0 bases from V and 3 bases from J, with 17 bases between. In germline, CDR1 is DFQATT, CDR2 SNEGSKA (reference sequence). The CDR3: CSARDEGGGTEETQYF. The CDR3 bases are TGCAGTGCTAGAGATGAAGGAGGGGGCACGGAAGAGACCCAGTACTTC.

The chain uses TRBV3-1 and TRBJ2-5, with 10 bases lining up with TRBD2. With 0 bases clipped from V and 5 bases from J, the junction kept 3 bases outside the gene matches. This CDR3 contains 15 residues. The germline V gene has CDR1 LGHDT and CDR2 YNNKEL (reference sequence). CDR3 sequence: CASSQDASGSETQYF. The DNA for the CDR3 is TGTGCCAGCAGCCAAGATGCTAGCGGGAGTGAGACCCAGTACTTC.

This clonotype came up a few times. This rearrangement joins TRBV20-1 to TRBJ2-1; 8 nucleotides line up with TRBD1. Trimming removed 7 bases from V and 8 bases from J; junction bases left unmatched: 13. There are 14 residues in the CDR3. Germline CDR1 is DFQATT and CDR2 is SNEGSKA (reference sequence). This CDR3 is CSGTSGQGAYEQFF. CDR3 DNA: TGCAGTGGTACATCCGGCCAGGGGGCCTATGAGCAGTTCTTC.

CDR3 amino acids: CASSPGLEGNTEQFF. The CDR3 DNA sequence: TGTGCCAGCAGCCCAGGACTAGAGGGAAACACTGAGCAGTTCTTC. The chain joins TRBV9 to TRBJ2-1; 7 bases map to TRBD2. The V and J ends lost 4 bases and 9 bases, in that order; junction bases with no gene match: 13. Germline V gene sequence: CDR1 SGDLS, CDR2 YYNGEE. This CDR3 has 15 amino acids.

The J gene is TRBJ1-5, the V gene TRBV27; the D gene is possibly TRBD1 (5 bases). Germline assignment: CDR1 MNHEY and CDR2 SMNVEV (reference sequence). V was pared by 5 bases and J by 4 bases, with 21 bases between. This CDR3 spans 17 amino acids. DNA of the CDR3: TGTGCCAGCAGTCCCCAGCAGGGCCTAATCCGTAATCAGCCCCAGCATTTT. It translates to CASSPQQGLIRNQPQHF.

This clonotype was seen repeatedly, ten times or more. V usage is TRBV27 and J usage is TRBJ1-2; 7 nucleotides line up with TRBD1. J lost 5 bases, V lost 5 bases, and 8 bases had no gene match. Germline CDR1 reads MNHEY; CDR2 reads SMNVEV (reference sequence). The CDR3 covers 14 residues. CDR3 sequence reads: CASSPLVTGYGYTF. CDR3 nucleotides: TGTGCCAGCAGTCCCCTCGTGACAGGGTATGGCTACACCTTC.

CDR3 coding DNA: TGTGCCAGCTGGTTGCTCTTAAGTAATCAGCCCCAGCATTTT. This gives the protein CASWLLLSNQPQHF. The rearrangement uses TRBV6-1 and TRBJ1-5, with D unclear. V lost 8 bases and J 4 bases, leaving 15 bases between the germline ends. CDR3 size: 14 residues. Germline CDR1 and CDR2: MNHNS and SASEGT.

In the case of this clonotype: A read error is possible here, since a much larger clone lies one base away. This sequence joins TRBV4-1 and TRBJ2-1; D uncertain. The germline gives CDR1 MGHRA, CDR2 YSYEKL. Trimming left V 5 bases short and J 1 base short, with 12 bases between. The CDR3 loop spans 15 amino acids. This CDR3 reads CASSCLGISYNEQFF. In DNA form, the CDR3 reads TGCGCCAGCAGCTGCCTAGGCATTTCCTACAATGAGCAGTTCTTC.

DNA for the CDR3: TGCAGTGCTAAAGGACTAGCGGGGTTCTTCACCGGGGAGCTGTTTTTT. Encoded protein: CSAKGLAGFFTGELFF. V gene TRBV20-1 combines with J gene TRBJ2-2; 12 bases fit TRBD2. The CDR3 length is 16 residues. Germline CDR1 is DFQATT and CDR2 is SNEGSKA (reference sequence). Losses at the gene ends were 4 bases for V and 4 bases for J; bases not matched to a gene: 7.